The 4 T cell receptor beta chains below all came from one sample that was sequenced in a study of tumor-infiltrating lymphocytes in localized non-small cell lung cancer. TCRdb's copy holds only in-frame clones and misses some; the assay was immunoSEQ multiplex PCR. The sample lists about 12,000 clones; over 80% were seen once. Sequenced material: uninvolved lung tissue not adjacent to the tumor. These receptors originate from a human donor with non-small cell lung cancer.

V is TRBV6-6 and J is TRBJ1-5; 7 bases line up with TRBD1. The CDR3 totals 14 residues. Germline trimming cut 7 bases from V and 9 bases from J; bases unmatched to any gene: 12. Germline CDR1 and CDR2: MNHNY and SVGAGI (reference sequence). CDR3 in DNA: TGTGCCAGCAAATCAGGGGGAAGGGGAGGGCCCCAGCATTTT. The encoded protein is CASKSGGRGGPQHF.

This clone is labeled as medium-sized. The chain couples TRBV5-4 to TRBJ1-1; no clear D. With 0 bases removed from V and 5 bases from J, the gap between germline ends came to 11 bases. The CDR3 has 14 amino acids. Germline values: CDR1 SGHNT, CDR2 YYREEE (reference sequence). The CDR3 DNA follows: TGTGCCAGCAGCTTGGCCTCAGCGGAGACTGAAGCTTTCTTT. Translating gives CASSLASAETEAFF.

The chain combines TRBV19 with TRBJ2-2, with a tentative D call TRBD1 (8 bases). The germline CDR1 and CDR2 sequences are LNHDA and SQIVND (reference sequence). V gave up 7 bases and J gave up 4 bases, with 19 bases separating them. The CDR3 runs to 16 residues. The CDR3 here is CASKEGGQGATGELFF. Written as DNA, the CDR3 is TGTGCCAGTAAGGAGGGGGGGCAGGGGGCCACCGGGGAGCTGTTTTTT.

The chain uses TRBV7-3 and TRBJ1-2; 10 nucleotides agree with TRBD1. Germline CDR1 is SGHTA and CDR2 is FQGTGA. J gave up 7 bases and V 10 bases, and 12 bases lay outside the gene matches. The CDR3 sequence is 14 residues long. The CDR3 sequence: CAILQGTGDVGYTF. For the CDR3, the DNA is TGTGCCATCCTTCAAGGGACAGGGGACGTTGGCTACACCTTC.